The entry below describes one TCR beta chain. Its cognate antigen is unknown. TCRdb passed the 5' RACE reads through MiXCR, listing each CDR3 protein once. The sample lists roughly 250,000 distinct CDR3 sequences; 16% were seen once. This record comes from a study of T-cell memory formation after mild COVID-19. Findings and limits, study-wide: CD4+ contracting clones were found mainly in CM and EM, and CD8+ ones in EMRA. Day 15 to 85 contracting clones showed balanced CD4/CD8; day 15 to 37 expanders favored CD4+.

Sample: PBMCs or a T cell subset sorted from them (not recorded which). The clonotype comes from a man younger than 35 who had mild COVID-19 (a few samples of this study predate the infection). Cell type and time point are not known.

CDR3 in DNA: TGTGCCAGCAGCTTAGAACTAGCTTCAGATACGCAGTATTTT. Its protein product is CASSLELASDTQYF. The chain carries TRBV11-2 and TRBJ2-3; D perhaps matches TRBD2 (6 bases). The germline V and J ends were trimmed by 0 bases and 4 bases, with 8 bases remaining between them. CDR1 and CDR2 (germline): SGHAT, FQNNGV. The CDR3 length is 14 residues. Filled out from reference TRBV11-2 and TRBJ2-3, the complete variable domain reads EAGVAQSPRYKIIEKRQSVAFWCNPISGHATLYWYQQILGQGPKLLIQFQNNGVVDDSQLPKDRFSAERLKGVDSTLKIQPAKLEDSAVYLCASSLELASDTQYFGPGTRLTVL.